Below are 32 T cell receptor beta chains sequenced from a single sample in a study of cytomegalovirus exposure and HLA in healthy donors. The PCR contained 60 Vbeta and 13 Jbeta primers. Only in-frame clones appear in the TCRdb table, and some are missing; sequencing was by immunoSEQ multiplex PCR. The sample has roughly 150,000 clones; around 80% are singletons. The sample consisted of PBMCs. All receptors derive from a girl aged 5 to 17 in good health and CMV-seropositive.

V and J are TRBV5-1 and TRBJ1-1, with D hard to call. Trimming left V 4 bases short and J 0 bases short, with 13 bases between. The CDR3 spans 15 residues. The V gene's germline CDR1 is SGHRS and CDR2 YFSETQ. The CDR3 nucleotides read TGCGCCAGCAGCCCAAGCCCAGGCCTGAACACTGAAGCTTTCTTT. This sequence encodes CASSPSPGLNTEAFF.

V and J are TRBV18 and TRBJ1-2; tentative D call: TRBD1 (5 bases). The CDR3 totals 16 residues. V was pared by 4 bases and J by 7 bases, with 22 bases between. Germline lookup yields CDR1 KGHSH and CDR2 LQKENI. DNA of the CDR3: TGTGCCAGCTCACTGCGAGGAGGGGCGCATTGGTCTGGCTACACCTTC. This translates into CASSLRGGAHWSGYTF.

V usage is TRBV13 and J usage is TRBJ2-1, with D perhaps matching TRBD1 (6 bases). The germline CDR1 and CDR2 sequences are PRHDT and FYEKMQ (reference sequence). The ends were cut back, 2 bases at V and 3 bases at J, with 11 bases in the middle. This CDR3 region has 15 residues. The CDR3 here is CASSLQRGIYNEQFF. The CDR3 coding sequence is TGTGCCAGCAGCTTACAAAGGGGGATCTACAATGAGCAGTTCTTC.

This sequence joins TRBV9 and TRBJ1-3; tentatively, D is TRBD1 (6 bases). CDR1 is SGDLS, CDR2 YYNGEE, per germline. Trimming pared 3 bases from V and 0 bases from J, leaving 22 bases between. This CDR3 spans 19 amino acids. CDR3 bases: TGTGCCAGCAGCGCAGTACCGGGGGGCGGCGGAAGCTCTGGAAACACCATATATTTT. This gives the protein CASSAVPGGGGSSGNTIYF.

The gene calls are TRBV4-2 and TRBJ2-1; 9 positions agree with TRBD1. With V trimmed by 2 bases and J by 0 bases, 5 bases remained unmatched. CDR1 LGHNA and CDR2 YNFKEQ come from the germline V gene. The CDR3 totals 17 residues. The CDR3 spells CASSQRGTGLSYNEQFF. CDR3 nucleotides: TGTGCCAGCAGCCAAAGGGGGACAGGGCTCTCCTACAATGAGCAGTTCTTC.

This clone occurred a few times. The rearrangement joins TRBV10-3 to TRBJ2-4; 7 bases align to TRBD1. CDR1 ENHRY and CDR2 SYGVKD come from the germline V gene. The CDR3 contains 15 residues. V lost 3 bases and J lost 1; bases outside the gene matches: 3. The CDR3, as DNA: TGTGCCATCAGTGACTCGACAGGGGCCAAAAACATTCAGTACTTC. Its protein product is CAISDSTGAKNIQYF.

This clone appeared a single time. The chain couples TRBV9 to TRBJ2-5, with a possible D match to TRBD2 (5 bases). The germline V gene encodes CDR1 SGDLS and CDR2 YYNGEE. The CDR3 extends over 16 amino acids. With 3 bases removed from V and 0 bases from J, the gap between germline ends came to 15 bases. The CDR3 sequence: CASSARPGKNQETQYF. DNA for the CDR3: TGTGCCAGCAGCGCCCGTCCCGGGAAAAACCAAGAGACCCAGTACTTC.

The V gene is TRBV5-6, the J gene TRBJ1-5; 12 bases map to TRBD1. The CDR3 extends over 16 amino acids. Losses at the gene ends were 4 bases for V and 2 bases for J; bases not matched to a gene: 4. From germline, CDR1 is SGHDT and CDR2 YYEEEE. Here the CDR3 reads CASSEGQGAGNQPQHF. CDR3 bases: TGTGCCAGCAGCGAGGGACAGGGGGCCGGCAATCAGCCCCAGCATTTT.

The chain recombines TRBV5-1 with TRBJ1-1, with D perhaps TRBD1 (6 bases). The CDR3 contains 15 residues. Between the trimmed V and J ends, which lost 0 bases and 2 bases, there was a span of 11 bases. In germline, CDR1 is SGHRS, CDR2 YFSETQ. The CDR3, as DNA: TGCGCCAGCAGCTTGGTCACAGGGTATAACACTGAAGCTTTCTTT. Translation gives CASSLVTGYNTEAFF.

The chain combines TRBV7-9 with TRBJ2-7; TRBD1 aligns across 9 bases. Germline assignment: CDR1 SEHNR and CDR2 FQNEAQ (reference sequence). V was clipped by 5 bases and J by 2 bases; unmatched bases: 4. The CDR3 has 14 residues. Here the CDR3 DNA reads TGTGCCAGCAGCGCGGGACAGGGCACCTACGAGCAGTACTTC. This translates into CASSAGQGTYEQYF.

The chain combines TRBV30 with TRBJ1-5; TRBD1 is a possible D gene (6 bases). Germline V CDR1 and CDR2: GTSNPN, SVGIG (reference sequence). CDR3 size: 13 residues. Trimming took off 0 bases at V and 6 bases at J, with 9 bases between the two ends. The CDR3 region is CAWSVQGRQPQHF. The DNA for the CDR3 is TGTGCCTGGAGTGTCCAGGGGCGTCAGCCCCAGCATTTT.

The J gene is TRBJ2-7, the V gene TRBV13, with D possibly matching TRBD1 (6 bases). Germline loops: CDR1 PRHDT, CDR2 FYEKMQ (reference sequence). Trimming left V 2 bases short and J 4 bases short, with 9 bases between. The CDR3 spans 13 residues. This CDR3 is CASSLTGRYEQYF. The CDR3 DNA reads TGTGCCAGCAGCTTAACAGGGAGATACGAGCAGTACTTC.

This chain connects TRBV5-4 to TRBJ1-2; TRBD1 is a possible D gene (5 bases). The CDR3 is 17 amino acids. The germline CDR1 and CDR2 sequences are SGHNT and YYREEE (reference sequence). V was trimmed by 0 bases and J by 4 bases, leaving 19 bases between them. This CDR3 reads CASSLAGGRAGGYGYTF. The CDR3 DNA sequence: TGTGCCAGCAGCTTGGCGGGAGGAAGGGCCGGGGGCTATGGCTACACCTTC.

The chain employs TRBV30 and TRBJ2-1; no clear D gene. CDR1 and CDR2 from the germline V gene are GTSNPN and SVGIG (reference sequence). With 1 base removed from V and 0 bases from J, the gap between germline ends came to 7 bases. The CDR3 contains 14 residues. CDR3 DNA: TGTGCCTGGAGTGGTAGGAGCTCCTACAATGAGCAGTTCTTC. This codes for CAWSGRSSYNEQFF.

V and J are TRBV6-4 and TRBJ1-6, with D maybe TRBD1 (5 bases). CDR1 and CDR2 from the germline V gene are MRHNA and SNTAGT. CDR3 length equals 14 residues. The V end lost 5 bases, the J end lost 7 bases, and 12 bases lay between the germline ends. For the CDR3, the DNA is TGTGCCAGCAGTCGCTCTCCAGGGAATTCACCCCTCCACTTT. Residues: CASSRSPGNSPLHF.

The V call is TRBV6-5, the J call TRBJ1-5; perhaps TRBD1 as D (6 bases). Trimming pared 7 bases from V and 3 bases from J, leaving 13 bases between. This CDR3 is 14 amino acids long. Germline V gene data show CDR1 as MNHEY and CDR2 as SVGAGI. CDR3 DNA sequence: TGTGCCAGCAAATTTGGGGGCGCCAATCAGCCCCAGCATTTT. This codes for CASKFGGANQPQHF.

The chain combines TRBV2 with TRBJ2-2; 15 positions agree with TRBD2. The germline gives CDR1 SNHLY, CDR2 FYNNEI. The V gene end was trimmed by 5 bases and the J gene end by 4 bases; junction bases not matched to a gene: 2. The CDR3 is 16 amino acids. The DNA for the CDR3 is TGTGCCAGCAGTAGGACTAGCGGGGGGGGCACCGGGGAGCTGTTTTTT. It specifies CASSRTSGGGTGELFF.

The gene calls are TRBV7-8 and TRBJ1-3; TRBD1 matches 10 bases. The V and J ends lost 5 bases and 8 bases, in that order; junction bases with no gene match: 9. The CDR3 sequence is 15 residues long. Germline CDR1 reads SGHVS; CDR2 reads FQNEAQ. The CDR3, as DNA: TGTGCCAGCAGCCCTCCCGGGACAGGGGCGGACACCATATATTTT. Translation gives CASSPPGTGADTIYF.

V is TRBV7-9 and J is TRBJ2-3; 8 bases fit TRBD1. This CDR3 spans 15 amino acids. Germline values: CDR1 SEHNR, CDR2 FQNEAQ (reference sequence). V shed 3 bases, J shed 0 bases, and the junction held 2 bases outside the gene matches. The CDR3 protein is CASSFGQGSTDTQYF. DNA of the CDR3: TGTGCCAGCAGCTTCGGACAGGGCAGCACAGATACGCAGTATTTT.

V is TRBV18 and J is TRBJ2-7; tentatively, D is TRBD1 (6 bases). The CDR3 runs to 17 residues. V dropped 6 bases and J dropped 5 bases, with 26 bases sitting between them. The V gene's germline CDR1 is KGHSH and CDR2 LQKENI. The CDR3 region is CASSQDPPGHGPNEQYF. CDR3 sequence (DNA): TGTGCCAGCTCGCAGGATCCGCCGGGACACGGCCCTAACGAGCAGTACTTC.

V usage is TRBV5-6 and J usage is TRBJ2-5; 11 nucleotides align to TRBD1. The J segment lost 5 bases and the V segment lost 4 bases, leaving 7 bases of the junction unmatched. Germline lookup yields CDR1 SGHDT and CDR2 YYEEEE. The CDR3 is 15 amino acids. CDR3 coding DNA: TGTGCCAGCAGCCCGGACAGGGGGCGAAGGGAGACCCAGTACTTC. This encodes CASSPDRGRRETQYF.

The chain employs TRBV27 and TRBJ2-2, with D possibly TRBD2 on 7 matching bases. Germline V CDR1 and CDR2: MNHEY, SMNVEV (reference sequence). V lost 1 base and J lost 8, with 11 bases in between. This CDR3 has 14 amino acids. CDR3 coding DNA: TGTGCCAGCAGTTTATTCGGGGGGCGGGGGGAGCTGTTTTTT. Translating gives CASSLFGGRGELFF.

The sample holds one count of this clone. The CDR3 nucleotides are TGCGCCAGCAGCTTGGTTCCCCAGTTATACGAGCAGTACTTC. Encoded protein: CASSLVPQLYEQYF. The chain employs TRBV5-1 and TRBJ2-7; no definite D call. The CDR3 spans 14 residues. CDR1 SGHRS and CDR2 YFSETQ come from the germline V gene. With 0 bases removed from V and 4 bases from J, the gap between germline ends came to 11 bases. Full variable domain (missing parts from reference TRBV5-1 and TRBJ2-7): KAGVTQTPRYLIKTRGQQVTLSCSPISGHRSVSWYQQTPGQGLQFLFEYFSETQRNKGNFPGRFSGRQFSNSRSEMNVSTLELGDSALYLCASSLVPQLYEQYFGPGTRLTVT.

The CDR3 DNA reads TGTGCCAGCAGCCAACGGGACAAACTTTACGAGCAGTACTTC. Protein product: CASSQRDKLYEQYF. The chain uses TRBV6-5 and TRBJ2-7; D perhaps matches TRBD1 (6 bases). The CDR3 has 14 amino acids. In germline, CDR1 is MNHEY, CDR2 SVGAGI. V was shortened by 6 bases and J by 4 bases, with 16 bases between the two germline ends.

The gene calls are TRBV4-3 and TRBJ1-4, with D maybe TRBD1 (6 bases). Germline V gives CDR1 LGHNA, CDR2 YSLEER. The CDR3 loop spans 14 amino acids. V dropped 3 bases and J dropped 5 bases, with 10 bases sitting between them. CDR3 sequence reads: CASSQDSTNEKLFF. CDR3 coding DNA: TGCGCCAGCAGCCAGGACAGTACGAATGAAAAACTGTTTTTT.

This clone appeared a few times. Here the CDR3 DNA reads TGTGCCATCAGTGAGTCGGCAACGGACAGCCCTACTAATGAAAAACTGTTTTTT. Translating gives CAISESATDSPTNEKLFF. V gene TRBV10-3 combines with J gene TRBJ1-4, with D perhaps TRBD1 (6 bases). Germline V CDR1 and CDR2: ENHRY, SYGVKD. The CDR3 is made up of 18 amino acids. Trimming cost V 0 bases and J 2 bases, with 16 bases left between them.

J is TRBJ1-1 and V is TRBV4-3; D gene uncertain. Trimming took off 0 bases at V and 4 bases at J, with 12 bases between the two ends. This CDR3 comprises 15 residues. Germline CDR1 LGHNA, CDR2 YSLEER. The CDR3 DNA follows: TGCGCCAGCAGCCAAGATAGAGGAGGACCCACTGAAGCTTTCTTT. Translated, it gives CASSQDRGGPTEAFF.

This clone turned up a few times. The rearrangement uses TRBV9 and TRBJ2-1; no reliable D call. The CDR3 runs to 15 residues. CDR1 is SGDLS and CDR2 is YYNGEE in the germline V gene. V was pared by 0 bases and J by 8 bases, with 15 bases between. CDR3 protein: CASSVALATRDEQFF. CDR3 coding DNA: TGTGCCAGCAGCGTAGCCCTCGCCACCCGGGATGAGCAGTTCTTC.

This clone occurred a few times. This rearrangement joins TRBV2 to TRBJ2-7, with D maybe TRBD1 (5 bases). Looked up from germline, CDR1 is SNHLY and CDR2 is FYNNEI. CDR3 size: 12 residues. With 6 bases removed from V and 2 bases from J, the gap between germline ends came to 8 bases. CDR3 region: CASSRDTYEQYF. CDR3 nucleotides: TGTGCCAGCAGCAGGGATACCTACGAGCAGTACTTC.

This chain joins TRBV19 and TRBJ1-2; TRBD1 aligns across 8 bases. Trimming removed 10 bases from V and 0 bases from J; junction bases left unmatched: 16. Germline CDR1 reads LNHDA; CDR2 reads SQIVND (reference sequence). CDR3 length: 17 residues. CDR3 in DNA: TGTGCCACCGCCCGGGGCAGGGGGCGAGGGGCTAACTATGGCTACACCTTC. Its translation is CATARGRGRGANYGYTF.

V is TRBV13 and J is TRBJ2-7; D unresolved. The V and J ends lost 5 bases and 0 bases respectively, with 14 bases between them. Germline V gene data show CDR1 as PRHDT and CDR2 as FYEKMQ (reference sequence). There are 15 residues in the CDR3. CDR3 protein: CASSPGPETSYEQYF. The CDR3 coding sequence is TGTGCCAGCAGCCCAGGTCCTGAAACCTCCTACGAGCAGTACTTC.

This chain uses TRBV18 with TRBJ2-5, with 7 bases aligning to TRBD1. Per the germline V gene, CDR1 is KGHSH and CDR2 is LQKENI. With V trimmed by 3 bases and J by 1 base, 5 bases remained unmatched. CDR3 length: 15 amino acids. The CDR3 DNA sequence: TGTGCCAGCTCACCCAGGGACAGTACCCAAGAGACCCAGTACTTC. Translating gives CASSPRDSTQETQYF.